This T cell receptor beta chain was found in a study of beta chain features in type 1 diabetes. Study results and limitations: All four CD4+ subsets from Type 1 diabetes patients carried moderately but significantly shorter TCRB CDR3s. HLA influence on TCRB rearrangement stayed unresolved here. Whatever favoring of shorter templates PCR might show would apply equally to patients and controls.

This clone has just a few counts. Its antigen remains unknown. Donors contributed one heparinised blood draw apiece, averaging about 100 mL. CDR3 length: 14 amino acids. Germline loops: CDR1 SNHLY, CDR2 FYNNEI. The V gene lost 7 bases and the J gene lost 4 bases, with 14 bases spanning the gap. Reverse transcribing all isolated RNA meant expressed TCRB transcripts were sequenced. Libraries were prepared by immunoSEQ multiplex PCR; TCRdb keeps only in-frame clonotypes and omits some of them. The data show about 650,000 clones, with around 12% seen just once and around 0.12% held by the top ten. V usage is TRBV2 and J usage is TRBJ1-5; D uncertain. This clonotype originated in a man aged 25 to 40 with type 1 diabetes. The sequenced sample was naive CD4+ T cells from blood. The CDR3 nucleotides are TGTGCCAGCACCGAAGCGGAACGGAATCAGCCCCAGCATTTT. This gives the protein CASTEAERNQPQHF.